The T cell receptor beta chain described here comes from a study of vaccination and CD4 T cells after COVID-19. Study-level background: With roughly ten mild cases and one severe, convalescent patients were SARS-CoV-2 positive by nasal swab PCR. Each control was exposed to a CEFX pool, an HIV-1 Nef pool, or no peptide at all. Two of the convalescents were Hispanic, and convalescents were six males and four females. Study conclusions and caveats: Convalescent patient numbers were relatively low, with no early post-infection timepoints.

CDR3 size: 12 residues. Germline lookup yields CDR1 LNHNV and CDR2 YYDKDF (reference sequence). Trimming cost V 4 bases and J 7 bases, with 7 bases left between them. Turning to this clonotype: Its target is not known.

Oncomine TCR Beta short-read sequencing was applied to DNA from cultured CD4+ T cells. TCRdb re-analysed the PCR reads in MiXCR, keeping a single row per CDR3 protein. This sample has more than 10,000 distinct CDR3 sequences, with about two thirds found just once. Treatment described: roughly 10-day PBMC culture with coronavirus spike peptide pools or control peptides (ViraFEST assay). The chain combines TRBV15 with TRBJ2-2; no clear D gene. Sequenced sample: CD4+ T cells from blood, cultured in vitro. This clonotype was sampled from a human donor who had recovered from COVID-19. The CDR3 protein is CATSTGRGELFF. CDR3 sequence (DNA): TGTGCCACCAGCACCGGCCGCGGGGAGCTGTTTTTT.